A single sample is the source of the 27 T cell receptor delta chains below, sequenced in a study of γδ T cells in repeated Plasmodium falciparum infection listed by TCRdb under 2021. For bulk TCR repertoire analysis, Vgamma9/Vdelta2+ and Vdelta2-negative gammadelta T cell populations were isolated by flow sorting from peripheral blood mononuclear cells. Receptors were amplified or captured by multiplex PCR. The sequencing machine was an Illumina MiSeq. TCRdb called clones afresh from the public reads with CATT; identical DNA rows were later merged. The sample table lists around 82,000 delta-chain clones, over 1.1% of them with a count of one. The ten largest clones represent around 8.5% of the sample. Sequencing input: gamma-delta T cells from blood. These receptors all come from a pool of human donors (malaria-infected and uninfected, not separated).

As to this clone: TCRdb records a much larger clone's protein for this DNA, with a difference at residue 4 that likely arises from a read error; the protein given is the translation of the DNA. This rearrangement joins TRDV1 to TRDJ1; D unclear. TCRdb lists no J gene, so it was determined here by aligning the DNA to germline. CDR1 is TSWWSYY, CDR2 QGS, per germline. This CDR3 has 19 amino acids. The CDR3 DNA is TGTGCTCTTGAGGAACGATTTACTCTAACCCTCGTGTACACCGATAAACTCATCTTT. This translates into CALEERFTLTLVYTDKLIF.

This clone was observed at least ten times. For this DNA, TCRdb reports the protein of a much larger clone, which diverges at residue 13, most likely from a read error; the protein presented here is translated directly from the DNA. The chain uses TRDV2 and TRDJ2; D may correspond to TRDD1 or TRDD2 (5 bases each). The CDR3 has 18 residues. The V gene's germline CDR1 is GEAIGNYY and CDR2 EKD. The DNA of the CDR3 is TGTGCCTGTGACACCGTGGGAAATCCTTCTGCTTTGGCAGCACAACTCTTCTTT. Amino acids: CACDTVGNPSALAAQLFF.

This clone came up a few times. A far larger clone is off by one base, so a read error is likely. Other DNA sequences in this specimen translate into the identical CDR3. The rearrangement links TRDV1 to TRDJ1; D is possibly TRDD3 (5 bases). As TCRdb names no J gene, one was assigned here on the basis of a DNA match to germline. V shed 6 bases and J shed 3 bases, with 32 bases lying between them. The germline V gene has CDR1 TSWWSYY and CDR2 QGS. This CDR3 comprises 20 residues. Here the CDR3 reads CALGERLYWGASLLPDKLIF. The DNA of the CDR3 is TGTGCTCTTGGTGAAAGACTATATTGGGGCGCGTCCCTCTTGCCCGATAAACTCATCTTT.

This clone was seen many times. The chain couples TRDV1 to TRDJ1; a weak D match, TRDD3 (6 bases). The CDR3 covers 21 residues. CDR1 is TSWWSYY, CDR2 QGS, per germline. Trimming left V 7 bases short and J 0 bases short, with 33 bases between. This CDR3 is CALEHSGPYGTGFPYTDKLIF. In DNA form, the CDR3 reads TGTGCTCTTGAGCACTCCGGACCTTATGGTACTGGGTTCCCTTACACCGATAAACTCATCTTT.

This clone has just a few counts. This DNA's translation differs at residue 12 from TCRdb's protein, which comes from a much larger clone; a read error is likely, and the protein shown is translated from the DNA. V gene TRDV3 combines with J gene TRDJ1; 10 nucleotides line up with TRDD3. The CDR3 is made up of 19 amino acids. J lost 7 bases, V lost 1 base, and 24 bases had no gene match. Germline lookup yields CDR1 TVYSNPD and CDR2 GDNSRS (reference sequence). The CDR3 DNA reads as TGTGCCTTTATCCCTACTTCCACCTACTGGGGGATGCGTAAGGCTAAACTCATCTTT. Translation gives CAFIPTSTYWGMRKAKLIF.

This clone came up a few times. The translation of this DNA and the TCRdb protein of a much larger clone differ at residue 7, probably owing to a read error; the protein shown here is translated from the DNA. This rearrangement joins TRDV3 to TRDJ1; D is unresolved. Germline V gene data show CDR1 as TVYSNPD and CDR2 as GDNSRS (reference sequence). The CDR3 is made up of 12 amino acids. V was cut by 2 bases and J by 3 bases, with 10 bases left in between. Here the CDR3 DNA reads TGTGCCTTTGCTGTCCTGGCCGATAAACTCATCTTT. It specifies CAFAVLADKLIF.

There are a few counts of this clone. TCRdb pairs this DNA with a much larger clone's protein that differs at residue 6, likely a read error; the protein shown was translated from the DNA. The chain is built from TRDV1 and TRDJ1, with unresolved D. Looked up from germline, CDR1 is TSWWSYY and CDR2 is QGS. With 4 bases removed from V and 8 bases from J, the gap between germline ends came to 5 bases. CDR3 length: 10 amino acids. This CDR3 reads CALGGMKLIF. In DNA, the CDR3 is TGTGCTCTTGGGGGCATGAAACTCATCTTT.

A few counts support this clone. The protein in TCRdb stems from a much larger clone and differs at residue 12 from this DNA's translation, likely a read error; here the protein is translated from the DNA. V is TRDV1 and J is TRDJ1; 7 nucleotides align to TRDD3. The J gene was missing in TCRdb and was found by matching the end of the DNA to germline. The CDR3 runs 20 residues. Per germline, CDR1 TSWWSYY and CDR2 QGS. V shed 2 bases, J shed 1 base, and the junction held 19 bases outside the gene matches. CDR3 DNA sequence: TGTGCTCTTGGGGAATCCGACTGGGGATCCTTCGACACCCTCACCGATAAACTCATCTTT. Its translation: CALGESDWGSFDTLTDKLIF.

The sample holds a few counts of this clone. The protein TCRdb lists belongs to a much larger clone and differs from this DNA's translation at residue 23, which points to a read error; the protein shown is made from the DNA. J gene calling gave no result, while the V gene is TRDV1; TRDD3 reflects the table's D call only, with no check against the DNA. The length of the CDR3 is 24 residues. Germline lookup yields CDR1 TSWWSYY and CDR2 QGS. The CDR3 DNA is TGTGCTCTTGGGGAACTTATTCTATCCTCCCTCCAAAGGTCCGGGGGGATTAACTCCGATAAACTCACCTTT. Protein product: CALGELILSSLQRSGGINSDKLTF.

This clone has more than one count but fewer than ten. Translating this DNA gives a protein that differs at residue 4 from the TCRdb one, which belongs to a much larger clone; a read error is likely, and the protein shown is this translation. The J gene is TRDJ1, the V gene TRDV2; 7 bases fit TRDD3. The germline V gene encodes CDR1 GEAIGNYY and CDR2 EKD. Trimming at V came to 5 bases and at J to 1 base, leaving 3 bases not matched to a gene. This CDR3 spans 13 amino acids. In DNA form, the CDR3 reads TGTGCCTGTGGCAGGATACGCACCGATAAACTCATCTTT. Translating it yields CACGRIRTDKLIF.

This clone has a handful of counts. It is likely a read error: a sequence one base away is far more abundant. Distinct nucleotide sequences in the sample also encode this CDR3. The V gene call is TRDV2, and the J gene call is absent; the table's D call of TRDD3 was not tested on the DNA. This CDR3 is 15 amino acids long. Germline lookup yields CDR1 GEAIGNYY and CDR2 EKD. CDR3 sequence: CACDGAGGHTDKLIF. In DNA, the CDR3 is TGTGCCTGTGACGGGGCTGGGGGACACACCGATAAACTAATCTTT.

This clone was seen more than once but under ten times. TCRdb shows a much larger clone's protein in place of this DNA's translation, and the two differ at residue 13, likely through a read error; the protein shown is translated from the DNA. The chain has TRDV1 and TRDJ1; TRDD3 matches at 9 bases. TCRdb supplies no J gene; here it was assigned by aligning the nucleotide sequence to germline. The CDR3 runs to 20 residues. Germline CDR1 is TSWWSYY and CDR2 is QGS. V lost 1 base and J lost 0; bases outside the gene matches: 15. CDR3 in amino acids: CALGERLAALGDRYTDKLIF. The CDR3, as DNA: TGTGCTCTTGGGGAACGGTTGGCTGCACTGGGGGACAGGTACACCGATAAACTCATCTTT.

In regard to this clone: A far larger clone is a single base away, which makes a read error likely. The sample carries other DNA sequences with the same CDR3. There is no J gene call, but TRDV2 is given as the V gene; TRDD3 is the table's D call, not checked against the DNA. Germline lookup yields CDR1 GEAIGNYY and CDR2 EKD. The CDR3 has 16 residues. Here the CDR3 reads CACTYWGFPYTDKLIF. The CDR3 region has the DNA TGTGCCTGTACCTACTGGGGGTTTCCGTACACCGATAAACTCATCTTC.

This clone was picked up many times. V gene TRDV1 combines with J gene TRDJ1; 13 nucleotides line up with TRDD3. Here the J gene came from matching the DNA to germline, since TCRdb omits it. V was clipped by 9 bases and J by 0 bases; unmatched bases: 19. CDR1 is TSWWSYY, CDR2 QGS, per germline. The CDR3 length is 20 residues. CDR3 coding DNA: TGTGCTCTCGTAGTCCGGAACTGGGGGATACGGGCAGAGTACACCGATAAACTCATCTTT. Translating gives CALVVRNWGIRAEYTDKLIF.

This clone was observed a handful of times. The chain joins TRDV1 to TRDJ1, with 9 bases lining up with TRDD3. The J gene is not listed in TCRdb, so it was assigned here from a DNA match to germline. This CDR3 spans 22 amino acids. Per germline, CDR1 TSWWSYY and CDR2 QGS. Unmatched junction bases numbered 21, after V lost 1 base and J lost 0 bases. The CDR3 spells CALGEQPDPLPKGIRYTDKLIF. The CDR3 DNA reads TGTGCTCTTGGGGAACAACCTGACCCCCTTCCGAAGGGGATACGATACACCGATAAACTCATCTTT.

This clone was detected ten times or more. This sequence joins TRDV1 and TRDJ3, with TRDD2 as a possible D gene (6 bases). The V gene's germline CDR1 is TSWWSYY and CDR2 QGS. CDR3 length equals 22 residues. V gave up 4 bases and J gave up 0 bases, with 25 bases separating them. This chain's CDR3 is CALGGLPPGYLPSSWDTRQMFF. DNA for the CDR3: TGTGCTCTTGGGGGACTTCCTCCGGGGTACCTACCGAGCTCCTGGGACACCCGACAGATGTTTTTC.

A note on this clone: The protein in TCRdb stems from a much larger clone and differs at residue 5 from this DNA's translation, likely a read error; here the protein is translated from the DNA. This chain joins TRDV1 and TRDJ1, with TRDD3 identical over 8 bases. The J gene is not listed in TCRdb, so it was assigned here from a DNA match to germline. V gave up 4 bases and J gave up 1 base; unmatched junction bases: 29. Germline values: CDR1 TSWWSYY, CDR2 QGS. The CDR3 covers 23 residues. CDR3: CALGGKSALPNYWGQRSTDKLIF. DNA of the CDR3: TGTGCTCTTGGGGGAAAATCGGCCCTTCCGAACTACTGGGGGCAAAGGTCCACCGATAAACTCATCTTT.

This clone was counted a few times. This DNA translates differently at residues 7 and 12 from the TCRdb protein, which is that of a much larger clone; a read error is likely, and the protein shown is the DNA's own translation. The chain is built from TRDV2 and TRDJ1; the D gene is possibly TRDD3 (6 bases). The CDR3 spans 16 residues. Germline loops: CDR1 GEAIGNYY, CDR2 EKD. The germline V and J ends were trimmed by 4 bases and 7 bases, with 24 bases remaining between them. DNA for the CDR3: TGTGCCTGTGAGAAGATGGTGGATACCCTGAAGGGTAAACTCATCTTT. As protein: CACEKMVDTLKGKLIF.

Concerning this clone itself: The TCRdb protein comes from a much larger clone and disagrees with this DNA's translation at residue 6, likely due to a read error; the protein given here is derived from the DNA. The rearrangement links TRDV1 to TRDJ1; 7 bases are shared with TRDD3. Here the J gene was assigned by germline matching of the DNA, as TCRdb has none. Germline assignment: CDR1 TSWWSYY and CDR2 QGS. The V and J ends lost 0 bases and 10 bases, in that order; junction bases with no gene match: 14. CDR3 size: 16 residues. CDR3 sequence: CALGELAYVLGGRLIF. The CDR3 nucleotides are TGTGCTCTTGGGGAACTAGCCTACGTTCTGGGGGGACGACTCATCTTT.

The DNA for the CDR3 is TGTGCCTGTCTCCCTTCGATCAATTCGGGGGATACGCGCACCGATAAACTCATCTTT. Protein sequence: CACLPSINSGDTRTDKLIF. The V call is TRDV2, the J call TRDJ1, with 10 bases that match TRDD3. The J gene, not given by TCRdb, was assigned here from a germline match of the nucleotide sequence. The CDR3 is 19 amino acids. The germline V gene has CDR1 GEAIGNYY and CDR2 EKD. V was pared by 6 bases and J by 1 base, with 19 bases of the junction left unmatched.

This clone showed up just a few times. A read error is possible here, since a much larger clone lies one base away. This chain links TRDV1 with TRDJ2; possibly TRDD3 for D (6 bases). The J gene is not listed in TCRdb, so it was assigned here from a DNA match to germline. This CDR3 comprises 19 residues. V lost 3 bases and J 1 base, leaving 21 bases between the germline ends. Germline V gene data show CDR1 as TSWWSYY and CDR2 as QGS. As DNA, the CDR3 is TGTGCTCTTGGGGATCCGCTGGGGAGACGCCCTCATTTGACAGCACAACTCTTCTTT. Translating gives CALGDPLGRRPHLTAQLFF.

Ten or more counts support this clone. A read error is likely here: a far larger clone is one base away. Other nucleotide sequences from this sample produce the same CDR3. No J gene was assigned, while the V gene was called as TRDV2; the table's D gene call, TRDD3, was not cross checked with the DNA. Per germline, CDR1 GEAIGNYY and CDR2 EKD. The CDR3 covers 17 residues. As DNA, the CDR3 is TGTGCCTGTGACTCTCTACTTGGGGACTCCCACACCGATAAGCTCATCTTT. Its translation: CACDSLLGDSHTDKLIF.

This clone was counted only a few times. The TCRdb protein, from a much larger clone, departs from this DNA's translation at residue 12, likely by read error; the protein shown derives from the DNA. The V and J genes are TRDV1 and TRDJ1; 10 nucleotides align to TRDD3. The ends lost 1 base at V and 0 bases at J; junction bases unmatched: 17. The germline V gene encodes CDR1 TSWWSYY and CDR2 QGS. The CDR3 has 21 residues. The DNA for the CDR3 is TGTGCTCTTGGGGAACCTGCGCCCCACTGGGGGATGATGCGCAACACCGATAAACTCATCTTT. Translation: CALGEPAPHWGMMRNTDKLIF.

Many counts were recorded for this clone. The rearrangement joins TRDV1 to TRDJ1; D call uncertain. With 2 bases removed from V and 4 bases from J, the gap between germline ends came to 14 bases. CDR3 length: 15 residues. Germline CDR1 TSWWSYY, CDR2 QGS. CDR3 loop: CALGESQLRSDKLIF. The CDR3 DNA reads TGTGCTCTTGGGGAATCGCAGCTACGTAGCGATAAACTCATCTTT.

In its sample, this clone was seen a few times. This DNA's translation differs at residue 3 from TCRdb's protein, which comes from a much larger clone; a read error is likely, and the protein shown is translated from the DNA. The genes are TRDV1 and TRDJ1; 7 bases agree with TRDD3. From germline, CDR1 is TSWWSYY and CDR2 QGS. The CDR3 has 21 residues. The CDR3 spells CAPGECSGGVLGILYTDKLIF. The CDR3 DNA reads TGTGCTCCTGGGGAATGTTCAGGGGGTGTACTGGGGATTCTCTACACCGATAAACTCATCTTT.

This clone was recorded a few times. A far larger clone lies a single base away; this is likely a read error. Other DNA sequences of this sample code for an identical CDR3. The chain uses TRDV1 and TRDJ2; 9 bases agree with TRDD3. V gave up 0 bases and J gave up 0 bases; unmatched junction bases: 29. The CDR3 is 26 residues long. From germline, CDR1 is TSWWSYY and CDR2 QGS. The DNA of the CDR3 is TGTGCTCTTGGGGAACTAGCGCTTCCTATGAAGCTGGGGGATTCCCCTTCCTTAGCTTTGACAGCACAACTCTTCTTT. It codes for CALGELALPMKLGDSPSLALTAQLFF.

This clone was observed many times. A far larger clone is just one base off, so this is likely a read error. The sample carries other DNA sequences with the same CDR3. The J gene is TRDJ1, the V gene TRDV2; 7 bases align to TRDD3. The CDR3 sequence is 14 residues long. From germline, CDR1 is GEAIGNYY and CDR2 EKD. The CDR3 loop is CACDTLVLGDKLIF. The DNA of the CDR3 is TGCGCCTGTGACACTTTGGTACTGGGGGATAAACTCATCTTT.